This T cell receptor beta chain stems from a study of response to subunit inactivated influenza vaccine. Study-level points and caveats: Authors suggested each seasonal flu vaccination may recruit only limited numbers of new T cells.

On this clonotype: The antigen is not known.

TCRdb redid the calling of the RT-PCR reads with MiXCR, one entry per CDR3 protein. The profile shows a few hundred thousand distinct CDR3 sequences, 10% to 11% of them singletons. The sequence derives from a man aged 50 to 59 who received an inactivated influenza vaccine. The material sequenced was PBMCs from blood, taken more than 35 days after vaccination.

CDR3 sequence reads: CASSQMARKTEAFF. In DNA form, the CDR3 reads TGTGCCAGCAGCCAAATGGCAAGGAAGACTGAAGCTTTCTTT. The chain carries TRBV3-1 and TRBJ1-1, with D uncertain. The ends were cut back, 2 bases at V and 5 bases at J, with 12 bases in the middle. CDR1 is LGHDT and CDR2 is YNNKEL in the germline V gene (reference sequence). This CDR3 contains 14 residues.